One sample yielded the 19 T cell receptor beta chains listed below, sequenced in a study of radiotherapy plus CTLA-4 blockade in lung cancer (dated by TCRdb to about 2018). The library was generated by the immunoSEQ multiplex PCR assay. TCRdb provides this immuneACCESS table in a form limited to in-frame rearrangements. Some clones are lacking; in checked studies, under half of them reflect an unresolved V gene, and why the rest are absent is not known. The sample table lists about 120,000 clones, 70% to 90% of them with a count of one. Together, the top ten hold approximately 7.2% of the sample. Sequencing used peripheral blood, obtained from a patient treated with radiotherapy plus ipilimumab. All receptors derive from a human donor with non-small cell lung cancer that progressed on radiotherapy plus ipilimumab.

The chain couples TRBV10-3 to TRBJ1-1; no clear D gene. The CDR3 consists of 15 residues. V was trimmed by 0 bases and J by 0 bases, leaving 8 bases between them. Germline V gene lookup returns CDR1 ENHRY and CDR2 SYGVKD. CDR3 DNA sequence: TGTGCCATCAGTGAGTCGGCCGGGGTGAACACTGAAGCTTTCTTT. As protein: CAISESAGVNTEAFF.

The chain couples TRBV6-6 to TRBJ1-1; tentative D call: TRBD1 (6 bases). The CDR3 spans 13 residues. Trimming removed 4 bases at V and 4 bases at J, with 10 bases between. Germline-derived CDR1 and CDR2 are MNHNY and SVGAGI (reference sequence). DNA for the CDR3: TGTGCCAGCAGTTTCCAACAGGGCACTGAAGCTTTCTTT. It yields the protein CASSFQQGTEAFF.

This clone was observed a few times. The genes are TRBV28 and TRBJ2-7; 13 bases align to TRBD2. V shed 6 bases and J 5 bases; nucleotides not matched to a gene: 7. The CDR3 covers 15 residues. Germline-derived CDR1 and CDR2 are MDHEN and SYDVKM. Here the CDR3 DNA reads TGTGCCAGCAGCCCTCGACTAGCGGGAGGCCACGAGCAGTACTTC. Translated, it gives CASSPRLAGGHEQYF.

CDR3 sequence: CAWSVIAGAPRELFF. CDR3 coding DNA: TGTGCCTGGAGTGTAATTGCGGGAGCCCCCAGGGAGCTGTTTTTT. The V gene is TRBV30, the J gene TRBJ2-2, with 7 positions matching TRBD2. There are 15 residues in the CDR3. J was trimmed by 9 bases and V by 0 bases; bases with no gene match: 10. Germline loops: CDR1 GTSNPN, CDR2 SVGIG (reference sequence). Variable domain in full (rest from reference TRBV30 and TRBJ2-2): SQTIHQWPATLVQPVGSPLSLECTVEGTSNPNLYWYRQAAGRGLQLLFYSVGIGQISSEVPQNLSASRPQDRQFILSSKKLLLSDSGFYLCAWSVIAGAPRELFFGEGSRLTVL.

The chain has TRBV30 and TRBJ1-1; D not certain. Trimming shortened V by 1 base and J by 0 bases, and 9 bases separated the two germline ends. This CDR3 comprises 14 residues. Per germline, CDR1 GTSNPN and CDR2 SVGIG (reference sequence). CDR3 protein: CAWSGGTLNTEAFF. As DNA, the CDR3 is TGTGCCTGGAGTGGAGGCACCCTGAACACTGAAGCTTTCTTT.

V usage is TRBV25-1 and J usage is TRBJ1-5; D might be TRBD1 (6 bases). V was cut by 3 bases and J by 8 bases, with 14 bases left in between. This CDR3 is built from 14 residues. Germline loops: CDR1 MGHDK, CDR2 SYGVNS. The CDR3, as DNA: TGTGCCAGCAGTGAGAGGGGGAAGGGAGAGCCCCAGCATTTT. It translates to CASSERGKGEPQHF.

This chain connects TRBV7-2 to TRBJ1-3; D unresolved. Germline V gene data show CDR1 as SGHTA and CDR2 as FQGNSA. The V end was cut by 1 base, the J end by 1 base, with 2 bases between. This CDR3 is 13 amino acids long. CDR3 sequence (DNA): TGTGCCAGCAGCTTAGGTTCTGGAAACACCATATATTTT. Translating it yields CASSLGSGNTIYF.

The V call is TRBV9, the J call TRBJ1-2; D gene ambiguous. The germline V gene encodes CDR1 SGDLS and CDR2 YYNGEE. The CDR3 sequence is 12 residues long. Trimming shortened V by 4 bases and J by 7 bases, and 11 bases separated the two germline ends. The CDR3 reads CASSPQGFGYTF. Written as DNA, the CDR3 is TGTGCCAGCAGCCCTCAAGGGTTTGGCTACACCTTC.

CDR3 residues: CATALPPGLAGTDTQYF. For the CDR3, the DNA is TGTGCCACGGCCCTTCCCCCGGGACTAGCGGGAACAGATACGCAGTATTTT. The chain employs TRBV19 and TRBJ2-3, with 13 nucleotides matching TRBD2. The V and J ends lost 10 bases and 3 bases, in that order; junction bases with no gene match: 13. The CDR3 extends over 17 amino acids. Germline CDR1 is LNHDA and CDR2 is SQIVND (reference sequence). The whole variable domain, remainder taken from reference TRBV19 and TRBJ2-3, is DGGITQSPKYLFRKEGQNVTLSCEQNLNHDAMYWYRQDPGQGLRLIYYSQIVNDFQKGDIAEGYSVSREKKESFPLTVTSAQKNPTAFYLCATALPPGLAGTDTQYFGPGTRLTVL.

This clone was counted a single time. The rearrangement uses TRBV5-1 and TRBJ2-6; D ambiguous. From germline, CDR1 is SGHRS and CDR2 YFSETQ. The germline V and J ends were trimmed by 5 bases and 2 bases, with 5 bases remaining between them. The CDR3 is 13 residues long. The CDR3 sequence is CASREAGANVLTF. The CDR3 coding sequence is TGCGCCAGCAGAGAGGCTGGGGCCAACGTCCTGACTTTC.

The chain links TRBV5-4 to TRBJ1-2; D unresolved. The ends were cut back, 4 bases at V and 1 base at J, with 8 bases in the middle. Germline CDR1 reads SGHNT; CDR2 reads YYREEE (reference sequence). The CDR3 loop spans 13 amino acids. CDR3 in amino acids: CASSPGLNYGYTF. The CDR3 DNA reads as TGTGCCAGCAGCCCCGGGCTTAACTATGGCTACACCTTC.

V and J are TRBV7-3 and TRBJ2-1; 10 bases match TRBD2. With V trimmed by 2 bases and J by 5 bases, 3 bases remained unmatched. CDR3 length: 15 residues. Per germline, CDR1 SGHTA and CDR2 FQGTGA. The CDR3 loop is CASSLGLAGDNEQFF. The CDR3 coding sequence is TGTGCCAGCAGCTTAGGGCTAGCGGGGGACAATGAGCAGTTCTTC. Supplemented by reference TRBV7-3 and TRBJ2-1, the full variable domain reads GAGVSQTPSNKVTEKGKYVELRCDPISGHTALYWYRQSLGQGPEFLIYFQGTGAADDSGLPNDRFFAVRPEGSVSTLKIQRTERGDSAVYLCASSLGLAGDNEQFFGPGTRLTVL.

V usage is TRBV27 and J usage is TRBJ1-2; 7 nucleotides match TRBD1. The CDR3 extends over 16 amino acids. V shed 4 bases, J shed 0 bases, and the junction held 8 bases outside the gene matches. Germline V gene lookup returns CDR1 MNHEY and CDR2 SMNVEV (reference sequence). This CDR3 reads CASSSLDRRSNYGYTF. The CDR3 DNA reads as TGTGCCAGCAGTTCCCTGGACAGGAGATCTAACTATGGCTACACCTTC.

CDR3 DNA: TGTGCCAGCAGCCCCAGGGGGGGGGTAAACACTGAAGCTTTCTTT. It specifies CASSPRGGVNTEAFF. The chain recombines TRBV7-2 with TRBJ1-1, with 7 bases identical to TRBD1. Germline loops: CDR1 SGHTA, CDR2 FQGNSA. V lost 5 bases, J lost 2 bases, and 8 bases stayed unmatched. The CDR3 totals 15 residues.

In nucleotides, the CDR3 is TGTGCCAGCACAGGCGCAAACTCCTACAATGAGCAGTTCTTC. The encoded protein is CASTGANSYNEQFF. The chain employs TRBV28 and TRBJ2-1; D is unresolved. V lost 7 bases and J 0 bases, leaving 10 bases between the germline ends. The CDR3 consists of 14 residues. CDR1 is MDHEN, CDR2 SYDVKM, per germline.

This chain links TRBV25-1 with TRBJ1-2; maybe TRBD1 (6 bases). There are 12 residues in the CDR3. V was trimmed by 4 bases and J by 7 bases, leaving 10 bases between them. Germline CDR1 reads MGHDK; CDR2 reads SYGVNS. The CDR3 loop reads CASSGVRGGYTF. The DNA of the CDR3 is TGTGCCAGCAGTGGCGTCAGGGGTGGCTACACCTTC.

The CDR3 DNA reads TGTGCCAGCAGCCCAGGGCTAGTTGGCGAGCAGTTCTTC. It specifies CASSPGLVGEQFF. This chain joins TRBV11-2 and TRBJ2-1; possible D gene TRBD1, 5 bases. The V end lost 5 bases, the J end lost 10 bases, and 15 bases lay between the germline ends. The CDR3 sequence is 13 residues long. Looked up from germline, CDR1 is SGHAT and CDR2 is FQNNGV.

The rearrangement uses TRBV12-1 and TRBJ2-3. TRBV12-1 is a pseudogene. CDR3 size: 12 residues. This CDR3 is CASSSYTDTQYF. The CDR3 DNA reads as TGTGCCAGCAGCTCATACACAGATACGCAGTATTTT.

This rearrangement joins TRBV18 to TRBJ2-7, with D unresolved. V was clipped by 3 bases and J by 5 bases, with 11 bases between them. Per germline, CDR1 KGHSH and CDR2 LQKENI. The length of the CDR3 is 13 residues. The CDR3 protein is CASSPPFQNEQYF. CDR3 sequence (DNA): TGTGCCAGCTCACCCCCGTTCCAGAACGAGCAGTACTTC.